This T cell receptor (beta chain) was recovered during a study of blood T cells in healthy people across ages. As for the study in general: About one barcoded beta molecule per two T cells was captured by template switching. Study results and limitations: Diversity figures derived from one million T cells were judged to underestimate the true value.

Samples each had at least 5 micrograms of total RNA extracted. The authors ran a second PCR of roughly 6 to 12 cycles using a sample-barcoded 5' primer and a J-beta primer mix. The authors tagged each cDNA molecule using a template-switch adaptor with 12 random nucleotides. TCRdb re-called the 5' RACE reads with MiXCR, one entry per CDR3 protein. The sample includes 750,000 to 950,000 distinct CDR3 sequences, 40% to 65% of them seen just once. This CDR3 contains 16 residues. Germline CDR1 and CDR2: MNHEY and SVGAGI. A word on this clonotype: As yet, its antigen is unknown.

Sequences were obtained from blood. This chain uses TRBV6-5 with TRBJ2-5; 13 nucleotides align to TRBD2. Matching the DNA end better, TRBJ2-7 makes the J call doubtful. This TCR derives from a man of 80 years or more in good health. This CDR3 is CASSSETSGRRYEQYF. DNA of the CDR3: TGTGCCAGCAGTTCCGAGACTAGCGGGAGGCGCTACGAGCAGTACTTC.